These 15 T cell receptor beta chains originate from one sample sequenced in a study of cytomegalovirus exposure and HLA in healthy donors (dated by TCRdb to about 2017). Library generation was performed with the immunoSEQ multiplex PCR assay. For the multiplex PCR, a mixture combining 60 forward primers for TCR Vbeta segments and 13 reverse primers for TCR Jbeta segments was used. The table comes from immuneACCESS by way of TCRdb, which keeps in-frame sequences with V and J called. Part of the clones is missing from these tables; in studies checked, under half for an unresolved V gene and the rest for unknown reasons. The sample table shows about 150,000 clones, and roughly 77% are seen once. The top ten clonotypes cover 1% of the sample. The sample consisted of PBMCs. The receptors shown here come from a woman aged 45-65 years in good health and CMV-seropositive.

The chain links TRBV4-2 to TRBJ1-6, with D unresolved. The CDR3 is 16 residues long. CDR1 and CDR2 from the germline V gene are LGHNA and YNFKEQ. V shed 0 bases and J shed 0 bases, with 6 bases lying between them. CDR3 bases: TGTGCCAGCAGCCAAGAACAATTCTCCTATAATTCACCCCTCCACTTT. It translates to CASSQEQFSYNSPLHF.

The rearrangement joins TRBV28 to TRBJ1-5; 8 bases agree with TRBD1. CDR3 length equals 14 residues. Germline loops: CDR1 MDHEN, CDR2 SYDVKM. V was pared by 7 bases and J by 6 bases, with 8 bases of the junction left unmatched. As DNA, the CDR3 is TGTGCCAGCACCGAAGGACAGGGACTTCAGCCCCAGCATTTT. Its translation is CASTEGQGLQPQHF.

V is TRBV2 and J is TRBJ2-5; TRBD2 matches at 7 bases. After removal of 7 bases from V and 3 bases from J, the junction contained 5 bases not matched to a gene. This CDR3 region has 13 residues. Germline lookup yields CDR1 SNHLY and CDR2 FYNNEI. The CDR3 bases are TGTGCCAGCACCACTAGCGCCGAAGAGACCCAGTACTTC. It specifies CASTTSAEETQYF.

The rearrangement joins TRBV29-1 to TRBJ1-2; tentative D call: TRBD1 (6 bases). CDR1 is SQVTM and CDR2 is ANQGSEA in the germline V gene. Deletions cut 3 bases from V and 8 bases from J, with 16 bases between. The CDR3 covers 13 residues. The CDR3 reads CSVDDFRGGGYTF. Here the CDR3 DNA reads TGCAGCGTTGACGACTTTCGAGGGGGAGGCTACACCTTC. Combining the CDR3 with reference TRBV29-1 and TRBJ1-2 gives the whole variable domain SAVISQKPSRDICQRGTSLTIQCQVDSQVTMMFWYRQQPGQSLTLIATANQGSEATYESGFVIDKFPISRPNLTFSTLTVSNMSPEDSSIYLCSVDDFRGGGYTFGSGTRLTVV.

The genes are TRBV7-3 and TRBJ2-2; D is perhaps TRBD2 (5 bases). V shed 1 base and J shed 4 bases, with 13 bases lying between them. The CDR3 length is 16 residues. CDR1 is SGHTA and CDR2 is FQGTGA in the germline V gene. CDR3 nucleotide sequence: TGTGCCAGCAGCTTAAGCAGCGCGGCGGGCACCGGGGAGCTGTTTTTT. Its protein product is CASSLSSAAGTGELFF.

The DNA for the CDR3 is TGTGCCAGCAGTTACGAGTCCTACGAGCAGTACTTC. This translates into CASSYESYEQYF. V and J are TRBV6-6 and TRBJ2-7; the D is unclear. The CDR3 covers 12 residues. In germline, CDR1 is MNHNY, CDR2 SVGAGI (reference sequence). With 2 bases removed from V and 1 base from J, the gap between germline ends came to 3 bases.

This clone was found once. CDR3 nucleotide sequence: TGTGCCAGCAGCTGGCTGGGGCCACTCGGGGGCGAGCAGTACTTC. Its protein product is CASSWLGPLGGEQYF. The chain couples TRBV5-6 to TRBJ2-7, with D possibly matching TRBD2 (6 bases). This CDR3 is 15 amino acids long. CDR1 is SGHDT and CDR2 is YYEEEE in the germline V gene. V lost 3 bases to trimming and J lost 6 bases, with 19 bases between them.

The V and J genes are TRBV29-1 and TRBJ1-2; 8 bases are a match to TRBD1. Germline-derived CDR1 and CDR2 are SQVTM and ANQGSEA. Trimming took 6 bases from V and 8 from J; bases not matched to a gene: 14. The CDR3 spans 14 residues. In DNA, the CDR3 is TGCAGCGTAGAGTACAGGGGGTTTAGGGGGGGCTACACCTTC. It codes for CSVEYRGFRGGYTF. The full variable domain, rest sourced from reference TRBV29-1 and TRBJ1-2, is SAVISQKPSRDICQRGTSLTIQCQVDSQVTMMFWYRQQPGQSLTLIATANQGSEATYESGFVIDKFPISRPNLTFSTLTVSNMSPEDSSIYLCSVEYRGFRGGYTFGSGTRLTVV.

This rearrangement joins TRBV25-1 to TRBJ1-1; D remains ambiguous. V was trimmed by 0 bases and J by 0 bases, leaving 5 bases between them. The V gene's germline CDR1 is MGHDK and CDR2 SYGVNS. The CDR3 runs 14 residues. The DNA for the CDR3 is TGTGCCAGCAGTGAATACAGAATGAACACTGAAGCTTTCTTT. Protein: CASSEYRMNTEAFF. Complete variable domain (other parts from reference TRBV25-1 and TRBJ1-1): EADIYQTPRYLVIGTGKKITLECSQTMGHDKMYWYQQDPGMELHLIHYSYGVNSTEKGDLSSESTVSRIRTEHFPLTLESARPSHTSQYLCASSEYRMNTEAFFGQGTRLTVV.

This chain connects TRBV18 to TRBJ2-7; D is possibly TRBD1 (6 bases). The ends were cut back, 3 bases at V and 2 bases at J, with 11 bases in the middle. Germline CDR1 and CDR2: KGHSH and LQKENI. The CDR3 loop spans 14 amino acids. Here the CDR3 reads CASSPLDRTYEQYF. DNA of the CDR3: TGTGCCAGCTCACCCTTGGACAGAACCTACGAGCAGTACTTC.

This clone appeared a single time. The chain joins TRBV27 to TRBJ1-5; tentatively, D is TRBD1 (5 bases). CDR3 length: 15 residues. In germline, CDR1 is MNHEY, CDR2 SMNVEV (reference sequence). V shed 7 bases and J shed 0 bases, with 13 bases lying between them. This chain's CDR3 is CASTVRGNSNQPQHF. In DNA form, the CDR3 reads TGTGCCAGCACGGTGCGGGGGAATAGCAATCAGCCCCAGCATTTT.

The V call is TRBV6-5, the J call TRBJ1-1, with a possible D match to TRBD1 (5 bases). Per germline, CDR1 MNHEY and CDR2 SVGAGI. V lost 4 bases to trimming and J lost 1 base, with 13 bases between them. This CDR3 region has 15 residues. The CDR3 DNA reads as TGTGCCAGCAGTTTTGGGGGGAATCGGAACACTGAAGCTTTCTTT. Translated, it gives CASSFGGNRNTEAFF.

The V call is TRBV25-1, the J call TRBJ1-1; D remains unclear. The CDR3 totals 14 residues. The germline V and J ends were trimmed by 2 bases and 1 base, with 8 bases remaining between them. Germline assignment: CDR1 MGHDK and CDR2 SYGVNS. The CDR3 sequence: CASSELITNTEAFF. The CDR3 bases are TGTGCCAGCAGTGAACTAATTACGAACACTGAAGCTTTCTTT.

V gene TRBV27 combines with J gene TRBJ1-5; 7 bases are shared with TRBD1. The CDR3 has 15 amino acids. The trim removed 5 bases at V and 5 bases at J, leaving 9 bases unmatched. Germline CDR1 reads MNHEY; CDR2 reads SMNVEV (reference sequence). The CDR3 here is CASSPLGDSDQPQHF. The CDR3 DNA reads TGTGCCAGCAGTCCACTAGGGGACAGTGATCAGCCCCAGCATTTT.

This clone was counted a few times. This sequence joins TRBV5-8 and TRBJ1-5; D perhaps matches TRBD1 (6 bases). The CDR3 spans 15 residues. V dropped 3 bases and J dropped 1 base, with 11 bases sitting between them. Germline V gene lookup returns CDR1 SGHTS and CDR2 YDEGEE. DNA for the CDR3: TGTGCCAGCAGCTCAGGGGTACGGAGCAATCAGCCCCAGCATTTT. It encodes CASSSGVRSNQPQHF.